This is a list of T cell receptor beta chains from one sample in a study of T cell responses to AZD1222 COVID-19 vaccine. The method was immunoSEQ multiplex PCR; TCRdb's version includes in-frame clones alone and lacks a portion of them. The sample has fewer than 200,000 clones, roughly 88% seen once. The sequences come from peripheral blood, collected 28 days after the second AZD1222 dose. These receptors were obtained from an adult who received the AZD1222 COVID-19 vaccine. Both conserved end residues are trimmed from each CDR3. Fields, in order: D gene, V gene, J gene, CDR3 protein. D genes are given only for firm matches.

TRBD1	TRBV6-2/TRBV6-3	TRBJ2-7	ASSRDRVFNEQY
-	TRBV6-1	TRBJ1-5	ASSEANRSGQPQH
TRBD1	TRBV2	TRBJ1-6	ASSVGTANSPLH
-	TRBV10-1	TRBJ1-2	ASSEQGGYGYT
TRBD2	TRBV11-2	TRBJ2-3	ASSLGLAGETDTQY
-	TRBV11-3	TRBJ2-3	ASSFRHGTDTQY
-	TRBV18	TRBJ1-1	ASSPVDTEAF
-	TRBV6-5	TRBJ1-2	ASSPGRIYGYT
-	TRBV24-1	TRBJ2-3	ATSDFGDTQY
TRBD1	TRBV7-3	TRBJ2-1	ASSPQGGQGLNEQF
TRBD1	TRBV6-5	TRBJ1-2	ASRSDRDYGYT
-	TRBV5-1	TRBJ2-7	ASSSGVRYEQY
-	TRBV7-2	TRBJ1-4	ASSLGDTGWREKLF
-	TRBV6-5	TRBJ2-5	ASSSPPLGYGAQY
-	TRBV6-2/TRBV6-3	TRBJ2-1	ASSYLRSKGQNEQF
TRBD2	TRBV7-9	TRBJ2-2	ASRVTSDTGELF
TRBD2	TRBV7-9	TRBJ2-6	ASSSYAVAGGPGANVLT
-	TRBV19	TRBJ2-7	ASRDRISSYEQY
-	TRBV30	TRBJ2-5	AWRVAGQRGETQY
-	TRBV5-1	TRBJ1-1	ASSLAGSMNTEAF
TRBD1	TRBV7-9	TRBJ1-4	ASSLNRGQESNEKLF
-	TRBV5-6	TRBJ2-2	ASSLGAAGAAGELF
-	TRBV5-1	TRBJ2-2	ASSLAGGPGELF
TRBD1	TRBV4-2	TRBJ1-1	ASSQAVGQAGTEAF
TRBD1	TRBV29-1	TRBJ2-6	STAGTGADSSGANVLT
-	TRBV6-5	TRBJ1-2	ASSSVGGFGYT